This T cell receptor beta chain stems from a study of blood T cells in healthy people across ages. Study results and caveats: Older age went with lower TCR beta diversity per million T cells, in a roughly linear way. Total diversity from one million sequenced T cells was likely underestimated. Possibly, changes in expanded clonotypes were confounded because donor CMV status was unknown.

Germline values: CDR1 LGHNT, CDR2 FRNRAP. The CDR3 covers 15 residues. For the second PCR, which ran for roughly 7 to 11 cycles, a sample-barcoded 5' primer and a J-beta primer mix were used. In TCRdb, the 5' RACE reads were re-called with MiXCR into one record per CDR3 protein. The repertoire holds around 800,000 distinct CDR3 sequences, 50% to 65% seen once, with approximately 40% in the top ten. Researchers isolated at least 7 million PBMCs per sample. A word on this clonotype: Its antigen remains unidentified.

The receptor was derived from an elderly man in good health. Sequenced sample: blood. The chain has TRBV12-5 and TRBJ2-5, with 8 bases fitting TRBD1. The last part of the DNA fits TRBJ2-7 better; the J call may be wrong. This CDR3 reads CASGKGQANLYEQYF. The CDR3 DNA follows: TGTGCTAGTGGCAAGGGACAGGCGAACCTCTACGAGCAGTACTTC.